These 6 T cell receptor beta chains came from one sample sequenced in a study of blood T cell repertoires in COVID-19. Sequenced by immunoSEQ multiplex PCR; TCRdb stores in-frame clones only, minus some. The table lists fewer than 300,000 clones, around 85% of them singletons. The source material was peripheral blood. The receptors shown here come from a human donor with COVID-19, enrolled during active disease. The donor label of this sample is uncertain.

The J gene is TRBJ2-1, the V gene TRBV19; TRBD2 is a possible D gene (6 bases). Germline V gene sequence: CDR1 LNHDA, CDR2 SQIVND (reference sequence). The V end was cut by 7 bases, the J end by 5 bases, with 21 bases between. CDR3 length: 16 amino acids. In DNA, the CDR3 is TGTGCCAGTAAGAGAGACGTTGGCCGGAGGGACAATGAGCAGTTCTTC. Translated, it gives CASKRDVGRRDNEQFF.

The chain carries TRBV7-3 and TRBJ2-7, with 10 bases lining up with TRBD2. The germline gives CDR1 SGHTA, CDR2 FQGTGA. The CDR3 runs to 15 residues. The trim removed 5 bases at V and 7 bases at J, leaving 11 bases unmatched. CDR3 loop: CASSHGSSGSREQYF. In DNA, the CDR3 is TGTGCCAGCAGCCACGGGTCTAGCGGGAGTCGAGAGCAGTACTTC.

In the case of this clone: At one end, the junction sequence differs from germline, possibly due to a read error. The chain joins TRBV7-7 to TRBJ2-1; TRBD2 matches 7 bases. This CDR3 spans 16 amino acids. Per germline, CDR1 SSHAT and CDR2 FNYEAQ (reference sequence). As DNA, the CDR3 is TGTGCTAGCAGCTTAGCGGGCGCCTCAGGTTGGGATGAGCAGTTCTTC. It yields the protein CASSLAGASGWDEQFF.

Only one count was recorded for this clone. V and J are TRBV28 and TRBJ1-2; TRBD1 agrees at 7 bases. J lost 6 bases, V lost 4 bases, and 5 bases had no gene match. This CDR3 spans 13 amino acids. The V gene's germline CDR1 is MDHEN and CDR2 SYDVKM. CDR3 region: CASSSDQGDGYTF. CDR3 DNA sequence: TGTGCCAGCAGTTCAGACCAGGGGGATGGCTACACCTTC.

The CDR3 reads CASSLELAGLDTDTQYF. CDR3 sequence (DNA): TGTGCCAGCAGCTTAGAACTAGCGGGATTGGACACAGATACGCAGTATTTT. The chain combines TRBV11-2 with TRBJ2-3, with 10 bases identical to TRBD2. The CDR3 contains 17 residues. The J segment lost 2 bases and the V segment lost 0 bases, leaving 5 bases of the junction unmatched. CDR1 is SGHAT, CDR2 FQNNGV, per germline.

The rearrangement joins TRBV25-1 to TRBJ2-1; D possibly corresponds to TRBD2 (6 bases). V was cut by 6 bases and J by 4 bases, with 10 bases left in between. CDR1 MGHDK and CDR2 SYGVNS come from the germline V gene. The CDR3 consists of 13 residues. CDR3 amino acids: CASREGSYNEQFF. CDR3 coding DNA: TGTGCCAGCAGGGAGGGGAGTTACAATGAGCAGTTCTTC.